This TCR beta chain appears in the sequencing data of a study of cytomegalovirus exposure and HLA in healthy donors. Amplification used 60 Vbeta primers and 13 Jbeta primers. Some clones are missing from TCRdb's copy, which holds only in-frame ones; the method was immunoSEQ multiplex PCR. The sample shows about 150,000 clones, roughly 74% of them seen only once. V shed 1 base, J shed 1 base, and the junction held 8 bases outside the gene matches. The germline V gene encodes CDR1 LNHDA and CDR2 SQIVND (reference sequence). The CDR3 is 18 residues long. This clone was detected only a few times. The chain is built from TRBV19 and TRBJ2-1; 9 bases line up with TRBD2. Sequencing used PBMCs. This TCR was recovered from a man younger than 30 in good health and CMV-seronegative. CDR3 protein: CASSIVLYAGGSYNEQFF. CDR3 coding DNA: TGTGCCAGTAGTATAGTCCTTTACGCGGGGGGGTCCTACAATGAGCAGTTCTTC.